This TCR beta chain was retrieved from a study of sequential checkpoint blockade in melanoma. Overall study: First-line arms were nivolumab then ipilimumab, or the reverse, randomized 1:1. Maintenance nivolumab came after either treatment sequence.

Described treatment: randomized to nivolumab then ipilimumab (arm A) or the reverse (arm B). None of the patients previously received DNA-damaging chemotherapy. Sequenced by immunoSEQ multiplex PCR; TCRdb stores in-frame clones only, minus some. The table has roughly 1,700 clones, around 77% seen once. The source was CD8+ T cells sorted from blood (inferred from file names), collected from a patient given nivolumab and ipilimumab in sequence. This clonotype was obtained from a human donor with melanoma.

CDR3 loop: CASSPRGGLVTQYF. The CDR3 DNA sequence: TGTGCCAGCAGCCCCCGGGGGGGGCTGGTTACGCAGTATTTT. The chain is built from TRBV13 and TRBJ2-3; 8 bases map to TRBD2. This CDR3 has 14 residues. J lost 8 bases, V lost 5 bases, and 9 bases had no gene match. In germline, CDR1 is PRHDT, CDR2 FYEKMQ (reference sequence). Using reference TRBV13 and TRBJ2-3 for the parts outside the CDR3, the full variable domain is AAGVIQSPRHLIKEKRETATLKCYPIPRHDTVYWYQQGPGQDPQFLISFYEKMQSDKGSIPDRFSAQQFSDYHSELNMSSLELGDSALYFCASSPRGGLVTQYFGPGTRLTVL.